The 10 T cell receptor beta chains presented below share a single source sample, sequenced in a study of blood T cell repertoires in COVID-19. This table comes from immunoSEQ multiplex PCR, and its TCRdb copy is limited to in-frame clones, with some not included. Among roughly 280,000 clones listed, around 84% were seen once. Sequences were obtained from peripheral blood. The receptor set was obtained from a man in his sixties with acute or convalescent COVID-19.

The chain recombines TRBV9 with TRBJ2-1; 13 nucleotides line up with TRBD2. The CDR3 sequence is 16 residues long. The germline V gene encodes CDR1 SGDLS and CDR2 YYNGEE. V shed 4 bases, J shed 8 bases, and the junction held 9 bases outside the gene matches. The CDR3 loop reads CASSSGLAGSFDEQFF. Here the CDR3 DNA reads TGTGCCAGCAGCTCGGGACTAGCGGGATCTTTCGATGAGCAGTTCTTC.

The chain combines TRBV28 with TRBJ1-2, with TRBD1 identical over 9 bases. The CDR3 totals 14 residues. The V segment lost 6 bases and the J segment 10 bases; nucleotides outside the gene matches: 12. CDR1 MDHEN and CDR2 SYDVKM come from the germline V gene. In DNA, the CDR3 is TGTGCCAGCAGCCGCATTGGGACAGGGACTGACTACACCTTC. Its protein is CASSRIGTGTDYTF.

The rearrangement uses TRBV20-1 and TRBJ2-7; TRBD2 aligns across 7 bases. V lost 3 bases and J lost 2; bases outside the gene matches: 7. CDR3 size: 14 residues. Germline CDR1 is DFQATT and CDR2 is SNEGSKA (reference sequence). The CDR3 spells CSASRTRGPYEQYF. The CDR3 coding sequence is TGCAGTGCTAGTCGGACTAGAGGGCCCTACGAGCAGTACTTC.

This clone was picked up a small number of times. The rearrangement joins TRBV6-5 to TRBJ1-1, with a weak D call TRBD1 (6 bases). The CDR3 spans 16 residues. Germline CDR1 and CDR2: MNHEY and SVGAGI. Trimming removed 2 bases from V and 4 bases from J, with 17 bases in between. The CDR3 protein is CASSYEAGVVSTEAFF. The CDR3 region has the DNA TGTGCCAGCAGTTACGAGGCAGGGGTTGTGAGCACTGAAGCTTTCTTT.

The chain links TRBV27 to TRBJ2-7; TRBD1 might be the D (6 bases). The CDR3 consists of 13 residues. Germline CDR1 MNHEY, CDR2 SMNVEV (reference sequence). Trimming took 2 bases from V and 6 from J, leaving 11 bases between them. CDR3 nucleotides: TGTGCCAGCAGTTTAGCAGGGGTGAGCGAGCAGTACTTC. Translation gives CASSLAGVSEQYF.

This chain joins TRBV6-5 and TRBJ1-1, with a weak D call TRBD1 (6 bases). The length of the CDR3 is 14 residues. CDR1 is MNHEY, CDR2 SVGAGI, per germline. With 8 bases removed from V and 1 base from J, the gap between germline ends came to 14 bases. This CDR3 reads CASCLQGPNTEAFF. The DNA for the CDR3 is TGTGCCAGCTGCCTTCAGGGGCCGAACACTGAAGCTTTCTTT.

The chain has TRBV7-3 and TRBJ2-2; 9 bases align to TRBD1. The CDR3 runs 17 residues. With V trimmed by 1 base and J by 0 bases, 3 bases remained unmatched. Germline CDR1 is SGHTA and CDR2 is FQGTGA. CDR3: CASSLMRTGANTGELFF. CDR3 nucleotide sequence: TGTGCCAGCAGCTTAATGAGGACAGGGGCGAACACCGGGGAGCTGTTTTTT.

This chain joins TRBV27 and TRBJ2-7, with 11 positions matching TRBD2. The CDR3 runs to 14 residues. Trimming at V came to 5 bases and at J to 4 bases, leaving 4 bases not matched to a gene. Germline V gives CDR1 MNHEY, CDR2 SMNVEV (reference sequence). The CDR3 DNA follows: TGTGCCAGCAGTCCCCGACTAGCGGGATACGAGCAGTACTTC. Translated: CASSPRLAGYEQYF.

The chain carries TRBV7-9 and TRBJ2-2; D is perhaps TRBD1 (5 bases). The CDR3 is 17 residues long. Germline V gives CDR1 SEHNR, CDR2 FQNEAQ (reference sequence). V was shortened by 2 bases and J by 6 bases, with 19 bases between the two germline ends. CDR3 in DNA: TGTGCCAGCAGCTTAACAGGCCCGCATGGGTTTCCCGGGGAGCTGTTTTTT. Protein sequence: CASSLTGPHGFPGELFF.

This rearrangement joins TRBV30 to TRBJ2-2; the D is unclear. From germline, CDR1 is GTSNPN and CDR2 SVGIG (reference sequence). Trimming pared 2 bases from V and 3 bases from J, leaving 10 bases between. The CDR3 is made up of 14 amino acids. CDR3: CAWSSQAYTGELFF. The CDR3 DNA follows: TGTGCCTGGAGTAGTCAGGCTTACACCGGGGAGCTGTTTTTT.